This T cell receptor (beta chain) originates from a study of OX40 agonist ivuxolimab in advanced cancers. Worth noting for this clone: The antigen is undetermined.

The CDR3 sequence is 13 residues long. Germline values: CDR1 MNHEY, CDR2 SMNVEV (reference sequence). Trimming removed 5 bases at V and 5 bases at J, with 12 bases between. Study outcomes and limitations: CD4+ and CD8+ T cells in blood underwent clonal expansion by week 6 at 0.1 to 3.0 mg/kg. Not determined was the antigen specificity of the expanded peripheral T cells.

The assay was immunoSEQ multiplex PCR, and TCRdb's table has in-frame clones only and misses some. The table has 77,000 or so clones, 85% to 95% seen once. This receptor was identified in an adult with an advanced solid tumor such as melanoma, head and neck, liver or kidney cancer. The source material was CD4+ or CD8+ T cells sorted from blood, sampled in a trial of the OX40 agonist ivuxolimab. The chain is built from TRBV27 and TRBJ1-1, with D perhaps TRBD1 (5 bases). The CDR3 protein is CASSAGVGTEAFF. The CDR3 region has the DNA TGTGCCAGCAGTGCGGGGGTTGGGACTGAAGCTTTCTTT.